Below are 22 T cell receptor beta chains sequenced from a single sample in a study of control samples from healthy donors and cancer patients. The method was immunoSEQ multiplex PCR; TCRdb's version includes in-frame clones alone and lacks a portion of them. The profile shows roughly 120,000 clones, 70% to 90% of them singletons. Sequenced input: blood. Every receptor here comes from a woman aged 70-85 years in good health.

The chain is built from TRBV3-1 (or the pseudogene TRBV3-2) and TRBJ2-1, with D unresolved. Trimming took off 1 base at V and 5 bases at J, with 15 bases between the two ends. Germline-derived CDR1 and CDR2 are LGHDT and YNNKEL (reference sequence). The CDR3 is 16 residues long. In DNA, the CDR3 is TGTGCCAGCAGCCAAGGATTTGCGGTAGATAACAATGAGCAGTTCTTC. Translating gives CASSQGFAVDNNEQFF.

This clone was detected a few times. The chain uses TRBV11-2 and TRBJ2-3; D remains unclear. Germline assignment: CDR1 SGHAT and CDR2 FQNNGV. V gave up 5 bases and J gave up 4 bases, with 13 bases separating them. CDR3 size: 14 residues. Here the CDR3 reads CASSTRPVPDTQYF. As DNA, the CDR3 is TGTGCCAGCAGCACACGGCCTGTCCCAGATACGCAGTATTTT.

The rearrangement joins TRBV7-2 to TRBJ1-2; TRBD1 agrees at 9 bases. Germline CDR1 reads SGHTA; CDR2 reads FQGNSA. The trim removed 4 bases at V and 8 bases at J, leaving 11 bases unmatched. The CDR3 sequence is 15 residues long. Here the CDR3 DNA reads TGTGCCAGCAGCTCCCGGGACAGGGAACATTGGGGCTACACCTTC. Translating it yields CASSSRDREHWGYTF.

V and J are TRBV12-3 or TRBV12-4 and TRBJ2-1, with unresolved D. With 7 bases removed from V and 9 bases from J, the gap between germline ends came to 16 bases. This CDR3 region has 13 residues. The CDR3 nucleotides are TGTGCCAGCACCCTAGGCCCGGAAGGTGAGCAGTTCTTC. This encodes CASTLGPEGEQFF.

The chain has TRBV19 and TRBJ1-1, with 9 bases that match TRBD1. CDR1 is LNHDA, CDR2 SQIVND, per germline (reference sequence). CDR3 length: 15 amino acids. V shed 5 bases and J 1 base; nucleotides not matched to a gene: 5. The CDR3 reads CASSLWGQGNTEAFF. CDR3 nucleotide sequence: TGTGCCAGTAGTCTCTGGGGACAGGGGAACACTGAAGCTTTCTTT. The entire variable domain, with the rest obtained from reference TRBV19 and TRBJ1-1, is as follows: DGGITQSPKYLFRKEGQNVTLSCEQNLNHDAMYWYRQDPGQGLRLIYYSQIVNDFQKGDIAEGYSVSREKKESFPLTVTSAQKNPTAFYLCASSLWGQGNTEAFFGQGTRLTVV.

The chain joins TRBV15 to TRBJ2-1; 7 bases line up with TRBD2. With V trimmed by 3 bases and J by 2 bases, 4 bases remained unmatched. The germline V gene has CDR1 LNHNV and CDR2 YYDKDF (reference sequence). This CDR3 comprises 15 residues. CDR3 in DNA: TGTGCCACCAGCAGGACTAGCCGGACCTACAATGAGCAGTTCTTC. Protein sequence: CATSRTSRTYNEQFF. The full variable domain, completed using reference TRBV15 and TRBJ2-1, is DAMVIQNPRYQVTQFGKPVTLSCSQTLNHNVMYWYQQKSSQAPKLLFHYYDKDFNNEADTPDNFQSRRPNTSFCFLDIRSPGLGDTAMYLCATSRTSRTYNEQFFGPGTRLTVL.

This chain uses TRBV10-2 with TRBJ2-4; 9 bases are a match to TRBD1. Trimming cost V 5 bases and J 7 bases; bases outside gene matches: 12. CDR3 size: 16 residues. CDR1 WSHSY and CDR2 SAAADI come from the germline V gene. This CDR3 is CASSSSSPGTGNIQYF. The CDR3 nucleotides are TGCGCCAGCAGTTCCAGTTCTCCCGGGACAGGGAACATTCAGTACTTC.

This clone was seen once. The chain couples TRBV7-9 to TRBJ1-3; weak D call: TRBD1 (6 bases). Germline V gene data show CDR1 as SEHNR and CDR2 as FQNEAQ (reference sequence). The length of the CDR3 is 17 residues. Deletions cut 5 bases from V and 4 bases from J, with 21 bases between. CDR3 loop: CASSNQQRTASGNTIYF. The CDR3 nucleotides are TGTGCCAGCAGCAACCAACAGCGGACAGCCTCGGGAAACACCATATATTTT.

The chain recombines TRBV6-2 or TRBV6-3 with TRBJ1-1; the match to TRBD1 covers 7 bases. This CDR3 spans 11 amino acids. V shed 5 bases and J 8 bases; nucleotides not matched to a gene: 2. The germline CDR1 and CDR2 sequences are MNHEY and SVGEGT. In DNA form, the CDR3 reads TGTGCCAGCAGTCGACAGGGAGAAGCTTTCTTT. This gives the protein CASSRQGEAFF.

CDR3 amino acids: CASSSAPRDTQYF. The CDR3 DNA reads as TGTGCCAGCAGCTCGGCGCCCAGAGATACGCAGTATTTT. The chain uses TRBV7-3 and TRBJ2-3; D gene ambiguous. The CDR3 loop spans 13 amino acids. With 4 bases removed from V and 5 bases from J, the gap between germline ends came to 10 bases. Looked up from germline, CDR1 is SGHTA and CDR2 is FQGTGA.

The V gene is TRBV28, the J gene TRBJ2-2, with D unclear. From germline, CDR1 is MDHEN and CDR2 SYDVKM. There are 12 residues in the CDR3. Trimming stripped 5 bases from V and 6 bases from J, with 7 bases between. In DNA form, the CDR3 reads TGTGCCAGCAGTCCGCCTCCCGGGGAGCTGTTTTTT. Translation: CASSPPPGELFF.

Points on this clone: One junction end disagrees with the germline gene, perhaps due to a read error. V usage is TRBV29-1 and J usage is TRBJ2-2, with 11 bases identical to TRBD2. Germline CDR1 SQVTM, CDR2 ANQGSEA. The CDR3 loop spans 13 amino acids. This CDR3 is CSVAASGGPEVFF. The CDR3 nucleotides read TGCAGCGTTGCGGCTAGCGGGGGGCCGGAGGTGTTTTTT.

The gene calls are TRBV18 and TRBJ1-2; D remains unclear. This CDR3 region has 13 residues. The V gene's germline CDR1 is KGHSH and CDR2 LQKENI. Trimming shortened V by 1 base and J by 5 bases, and 8 bases separated the two germline ends. In nucleotides, the CDR3 is TGTGCCAGCTCACCACAGGCAGCTTATGGCTACACCTTC. It is translated as CASSPQAAYGYTF.

This chain uses TRBV7-8 with TRBJ2-7, with 10 bases that match TRBD1. V shed 1 base, J shed 3 bases, and the junction held 12 bases outside the gene matches. This CDR3 is built from 18 residues. The germline gives CDR1 SGHVS, CDR2 FQNEAQ. The DNA of the CDR3 is TGTGCCAGCAGCTTAGTAGGAAGAGCGGGACAGGGGTTCTACGAGCAGTACTTC. Translating it yields CASSLVGRAGQGFYEQYF.

CDR3 residues: CASRPDRVARETQYF. CDR3 nucleotide sequence: TGTGCCAGCAGACCCGACAGGGTGGCAAGGGAGACCCAGTACTTC. V is TRBV6-5 and J is TRBJ2-5; 7 bases are a match to TRBD1. V was clipped by 6 bases and J by 5 bases; unmatched bases: 12. The germline V gene has CDR1 MNHEY and CDR2 SVGAGI. CDR3 size: 15 residues.

The V gene is TRBV5-4, the J gene TRBJ1-3; 7 bases are shared with TRBD1. From germline, CDR1 is SGHNT and CDR2 YYREEE (reference sequence). The ends lost 4 bases at V and 4 bases at J; junction bases unmatched: 8. The CDR3 totals 15 residues. DNA of the CDR3: TGTGCCAGCAGCCCGCGACAGGGAGCGGGAAACACCATATATTTT. This codes for CASSPRQGAGNTIYF.

V is TRBV29-1 and J is TRBJ1-2, with D maybe TRBD1 (5 bases). The CDR3 has 14 amino acids. Germline loops: CDR1 SQVTM, CDR2 ANQGSEA. The V and J ends lost 1 base and 3 bases respectively, with 12 bases between them. The CDR3 nucleotides are TGCAGCGTTGAAGCGGTGAGGGGCGACTATGGCTACACCTTC. Translation: CSVEAVRGDYGYTF.

The CDR3 nucleotides read TGCGCCAGCAGCTCCACTAGCGGGGGGGTTTCCTACGAGCAGTACTTC. This encodes CASSSTSGGVSYEQYF. The chain combines TRBV5-1 with TRBJ2-7; 13 bases line up with TRBD2. The CDR3 runs 16 residues. The V segment lost 3 bases and the J segment 1 base; nucleotides outside the gene matches: 4. CDR1 is SGHRS and CDR2 is YFSETQ in the germline V gene.

This sequence joins TRBV29-1 and TRBJ2-3; the match to TRBD2 covers 13 bases. The germline V gene has CDR1 SQVTM and CDR2 ANQGSEA. The CDR3 has 16 amino acids. Germline trimming cut 3 bases from V and 3 bases from J; bases unmatched to any gene: 6. The CDR3 sequence is CSVDGTSGKGTDTQYF. CDR3 coding DNA: TGCAGCGTTGACGGGACTAGCGGGAAGGGGACAGATACGCAGTATTTT.

The rearrangement uses TRBV12-5 and TRBJ1-5; D perhaps matches TRBD1 (6 bases). V was trimmed by 4 bases and J by 6 bases, leaving 19 bases between them. There are 16 residues in the CDR3. Germline V gives CDR1 LGHNT, CDR2 FRNRAP. This CDR3 reads CASGSLQAGDIQPQHF. In nucleotides, the CDR3 is TGTGCTAGTGGTTCTCTTCAGGCAGGGGACATTCAGCCCCAGCATTTT.

The chain carries TRBV15 and TRBJ2-7; 9 nucleotides line up with TRBD2. This CDR3 spans 14 amino acids. J was trimmed by 2 bases and V by 3 bases; bases with no gene match: 2. Germline V lookup: CDR1 LNHNV, CDR2 YYDKDF (reference sequence). CDR3 nucleotide sequence: TGTGCCACCAGCAGCCTAGCGGGGCCCTACGAGCAGTACTTC. It codes for CATSSLAGPYEQYF.

This chain connects TRBV12-5 to TRBJ1-2; no firm D call. The germline gives CDR1 LGHNT, CDR2 FRNRAP. The CDR3 sequence is 16 residues long. Trimming removed 5 bases from V and 0 bases from J, with 16 bases in between. The CDR3 is CASGPTAGTSNYGYTF. The CDR3 DNA is TGTGCTAGTGGTCCGACCGCAGGAACGTCTAACTATGGCTACACCTTC.